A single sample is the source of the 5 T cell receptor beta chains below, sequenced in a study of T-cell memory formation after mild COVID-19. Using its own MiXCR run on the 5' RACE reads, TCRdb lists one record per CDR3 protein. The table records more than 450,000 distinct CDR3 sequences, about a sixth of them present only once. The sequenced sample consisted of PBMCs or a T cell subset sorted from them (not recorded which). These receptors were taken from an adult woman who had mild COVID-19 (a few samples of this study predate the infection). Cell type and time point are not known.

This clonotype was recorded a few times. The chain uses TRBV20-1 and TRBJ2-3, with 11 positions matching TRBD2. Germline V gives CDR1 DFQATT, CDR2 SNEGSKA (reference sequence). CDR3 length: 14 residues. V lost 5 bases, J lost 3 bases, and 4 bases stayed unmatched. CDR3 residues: CSALAGGRTDTQYF. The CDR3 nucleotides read TGCAGTGCTTTAGCGGGAGGGCGAACAGATACGCAGTATTTT.

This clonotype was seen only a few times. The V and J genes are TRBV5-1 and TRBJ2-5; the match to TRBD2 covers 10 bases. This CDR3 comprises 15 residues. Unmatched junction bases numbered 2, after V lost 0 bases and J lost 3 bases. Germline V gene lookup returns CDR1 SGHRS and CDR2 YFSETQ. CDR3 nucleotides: TGCGCCAGCAGCTTGGCCCTAGCGGGGGAAGAGACCCAGTACTTC. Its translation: CASSLALAGEETQYF.

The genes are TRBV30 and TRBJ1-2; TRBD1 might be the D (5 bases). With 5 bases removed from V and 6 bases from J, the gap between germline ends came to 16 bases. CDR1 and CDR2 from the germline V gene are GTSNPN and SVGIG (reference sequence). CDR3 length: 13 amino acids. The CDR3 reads CAWHGGGVHGYTF. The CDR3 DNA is TGTGCCTGGCATGGCGGGGGGGTGCATGGCTACACCTTC.

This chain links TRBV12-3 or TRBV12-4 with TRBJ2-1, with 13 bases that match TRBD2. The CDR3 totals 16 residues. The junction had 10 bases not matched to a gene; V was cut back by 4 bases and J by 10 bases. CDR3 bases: TGTGCCAGCAGTTCTGAACCGGGACTAGCGGGAAGGGAGCAGTTCTTC. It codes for CASSSEPGLAGREQFF.

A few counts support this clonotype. The chain's CDR3 is CATSRAGQWRGSPLHF. CDR3 coding DNA: TGTGCCACCAGCAGAGCCGGGCAGTGGAGAGGTTCACCCCTCCACTTT. This rearrangement joins TRBV15 to TRBJ1-6, with unresolved D. Trimming removed 1 base from V and 9 bases from J, with 16 bases in between. The CDR3 is made up of 16 amino acids. CDR1 is LNHNV, CDR2 YYDKDF, per germline (reference sequence).